The entry that follows covers one T cell receptor beta chain sequence. The target antigen is unknown. Primers used in a second PCR of about 7 to 12 cycles were a sample-barcoded 5' primer and a J-beta primer mix. A template-switch adaptor with 12 random nucleotides tagged each cDNA molecule. TCRdb passed the 5' RACE reads through MiXCR, listing each CDR3 protein once. The sample contains more than 600,000 distinct CDR3 sequences, about 25% of which appear only once. The CDR3 contains 14 residues. J lost 5 bases, V lost 3 bases, and 7 bases had no gene match. Germline loops: CDR1 SEHNR, CDR2 FQNEAQ (reference sequence). The data originate from a study of blood T cells in healthy people across ages. Study-wide results and limits: It was held that the diversity estimates obtained from one million T cells were underestimates. Researchers said unsorted PBMCs prevented a conclusive naive versus antigen-experienced comparison.

These data also featured in a second study, about T cells of mothers and their children.

The TCR sequence derives from a boy aged 5-17 years in good health. This rearrangement joins TRBV7-9 to TRBJ2-7; the match to TRBD1 covers 7 bases. Sequenced sample: blood. The CDR3 nucleotides are TGTGCCAGCAGCTTTGCCATACAGGGGAACGAGCAGTACTTC. Translation: CASSFAIQGNEQYF.